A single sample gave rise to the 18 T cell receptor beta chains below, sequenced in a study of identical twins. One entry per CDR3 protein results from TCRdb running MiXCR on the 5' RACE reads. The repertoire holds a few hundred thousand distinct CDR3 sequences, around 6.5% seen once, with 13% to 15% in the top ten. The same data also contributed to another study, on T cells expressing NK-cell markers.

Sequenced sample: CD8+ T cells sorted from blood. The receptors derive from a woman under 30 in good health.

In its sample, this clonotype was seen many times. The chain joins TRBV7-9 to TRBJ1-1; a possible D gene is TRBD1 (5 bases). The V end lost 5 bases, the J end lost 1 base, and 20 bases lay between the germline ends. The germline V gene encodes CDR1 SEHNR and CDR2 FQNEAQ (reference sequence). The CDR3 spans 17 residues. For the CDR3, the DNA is TGTGCCAGCAGCACATCGGAGGGGACGGCCAAGAACACTGAAGCTTTCTTT. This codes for CASSTSEGTAKNTEAFF.

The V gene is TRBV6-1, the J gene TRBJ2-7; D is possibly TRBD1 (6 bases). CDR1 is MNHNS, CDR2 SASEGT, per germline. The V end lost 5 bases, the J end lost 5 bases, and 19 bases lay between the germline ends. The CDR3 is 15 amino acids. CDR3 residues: CASSSRLGGDDEQYF. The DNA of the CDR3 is TGTGCCAGCAGTAGCCGGCTAGGGGGAGATGACGAGCAGTACTTC.

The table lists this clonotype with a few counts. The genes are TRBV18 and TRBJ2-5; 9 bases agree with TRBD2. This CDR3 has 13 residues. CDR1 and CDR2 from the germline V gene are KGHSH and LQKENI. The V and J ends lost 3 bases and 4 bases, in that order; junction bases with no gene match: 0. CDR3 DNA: TGTGCCAGCTCACCGGGACTAGCAGAGACCCAGTACTTC. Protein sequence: CASSPGLAETQYF.

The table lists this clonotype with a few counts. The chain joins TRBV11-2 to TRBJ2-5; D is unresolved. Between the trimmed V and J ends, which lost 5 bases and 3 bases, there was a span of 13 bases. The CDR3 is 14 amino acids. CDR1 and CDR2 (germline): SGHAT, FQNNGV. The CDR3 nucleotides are TGTGCCAGCAGCCCCTCATATGGGGAAGAGACCCAGTACTTC. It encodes CASSPSYGEETQYF.

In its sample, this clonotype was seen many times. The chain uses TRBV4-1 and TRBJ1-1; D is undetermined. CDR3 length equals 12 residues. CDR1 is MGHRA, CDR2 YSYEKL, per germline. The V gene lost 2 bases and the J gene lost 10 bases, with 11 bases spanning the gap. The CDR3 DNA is TGCGCCAGCAGCCAAAACAGCGTTGGAGCTTTCTTT. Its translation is CASSQNSVGAFF.

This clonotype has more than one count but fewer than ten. DNA of the CDR3: TGTGCCACCAGTGGGTTAACGACAGATACGCAGTATTTT. Amino acid sequence: CATSGLTTDTQYF. The gene calls are TRBV15 and TRBJ2-3, with no clear D. The V end lost 6 bases, the J end lost 3 bases, and 10 bases lay between the germline ends. This CDR3 comprises 13 residues. From germline, CDR1 is LNHNV and CDR2 YYDKDF (reference sequence).

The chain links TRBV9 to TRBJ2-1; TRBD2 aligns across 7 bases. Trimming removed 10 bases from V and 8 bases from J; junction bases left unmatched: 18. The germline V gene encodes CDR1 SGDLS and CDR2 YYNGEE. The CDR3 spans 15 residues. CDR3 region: CAGALGRLALDEQFF. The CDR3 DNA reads TGTGCCGGCGCGCTGGGACGACTAGCTCTGGATGAGCAGTTCTTC.

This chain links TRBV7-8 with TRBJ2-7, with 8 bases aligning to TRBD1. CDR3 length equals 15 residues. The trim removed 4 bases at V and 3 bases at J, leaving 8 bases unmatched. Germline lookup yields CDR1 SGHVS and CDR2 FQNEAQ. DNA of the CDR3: TGTGCCAGCAGCTACGAAACAGGGGGGATCTACGAGCAGTACTTC. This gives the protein CASSYETGGIYEQYF.

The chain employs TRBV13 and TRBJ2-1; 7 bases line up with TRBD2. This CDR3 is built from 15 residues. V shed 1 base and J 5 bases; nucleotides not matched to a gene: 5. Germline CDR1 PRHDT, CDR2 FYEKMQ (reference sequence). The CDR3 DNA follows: TGTGCCAGCAGCTTAGCTGGGGAGGGGCACAATGAGCAGTTCTTC. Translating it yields CASSLAGEGHNEQFF.

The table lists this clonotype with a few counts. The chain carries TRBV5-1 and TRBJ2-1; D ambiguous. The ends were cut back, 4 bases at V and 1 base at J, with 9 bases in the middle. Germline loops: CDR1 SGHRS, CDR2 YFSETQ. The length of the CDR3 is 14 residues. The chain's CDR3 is CASSPRVSYNEQFF. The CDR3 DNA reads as TGCGCCAGCAGCCCCCGGGTTTCCTACAATGAGCAGTTCTTC.

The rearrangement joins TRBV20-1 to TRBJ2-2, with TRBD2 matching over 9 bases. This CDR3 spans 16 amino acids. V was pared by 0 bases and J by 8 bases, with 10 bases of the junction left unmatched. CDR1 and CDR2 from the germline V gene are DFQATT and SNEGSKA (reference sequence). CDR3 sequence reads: CSARDGAGGPFGELFF. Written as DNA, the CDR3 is TGCAGTGCTAGAGATGGCGCGGGGGGGCCCTTTGGGGAGCTGTTTTTT.

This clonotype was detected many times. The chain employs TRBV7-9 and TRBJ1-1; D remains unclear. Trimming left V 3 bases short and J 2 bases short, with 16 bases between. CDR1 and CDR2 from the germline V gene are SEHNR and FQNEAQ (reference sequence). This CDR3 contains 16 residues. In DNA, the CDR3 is TGTGCCAGCAGCTTTGAGGACCCACGACACAACACTGAAGCTTTCTTT. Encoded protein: CASSFEDPRHNTEAFF.

Here the CDR3 reads CASWDDTQYF. As DNA, the CDR3 is TGTGCCAGCTGGGACGATACGCAGTATTTT. The chain recombines TRBV2 with TRBJ2-3; perhaps D is TRBD1 or TRBD2 (5 bases each). Germline V gene sequence: CDR1 SNHLY, CDR2 FYNNEI. Between the trimmed V and J ends, which lost 8 bases and 6 bases, there was a span of 6 bases. CDR3 size: 10 residues.

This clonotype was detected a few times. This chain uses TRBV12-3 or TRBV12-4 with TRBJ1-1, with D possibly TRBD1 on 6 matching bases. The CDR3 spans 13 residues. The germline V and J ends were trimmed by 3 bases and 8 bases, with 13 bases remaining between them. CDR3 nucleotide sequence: TGTGCCAGCAGTTTGATGCAGGGGATAGAAGCTTTCTTT. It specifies CASSLMQGIEAFF.

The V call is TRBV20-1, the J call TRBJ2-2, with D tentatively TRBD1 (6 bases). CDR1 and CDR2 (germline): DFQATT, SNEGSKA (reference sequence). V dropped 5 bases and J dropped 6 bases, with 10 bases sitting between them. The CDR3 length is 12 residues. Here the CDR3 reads CSAWGRPGELFF. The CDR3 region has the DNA TGCAGTGCTTGGGGGCGGCCCGGGGAGCTGTTTTTT.

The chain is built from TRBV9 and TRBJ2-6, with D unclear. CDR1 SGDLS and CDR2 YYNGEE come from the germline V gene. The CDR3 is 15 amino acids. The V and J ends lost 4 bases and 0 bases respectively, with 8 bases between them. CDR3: CASSTPGSGANVLTF. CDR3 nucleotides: TGTGCCAGCAGCACCCCCGGCTCTGGGGCCAACGTCCTGACTTTC. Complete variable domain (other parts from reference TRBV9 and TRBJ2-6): DSGVTQTPKHLITATGQRVTLRCSPRSGDLSVYWYQQSLDQGLQFLIQYYNGEERAKGNILERFSAQQFPDLHSELNLSSLELGDSALYFCASSTPGSGANVLTFGAGSRLTVL.

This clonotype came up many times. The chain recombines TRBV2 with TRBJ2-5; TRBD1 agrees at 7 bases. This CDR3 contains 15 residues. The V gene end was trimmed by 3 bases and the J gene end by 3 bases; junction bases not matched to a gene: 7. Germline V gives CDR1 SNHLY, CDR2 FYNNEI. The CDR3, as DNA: TGTGCCAGCAGTGATGCCGGGCAGGGGGAAGAGACCCAGTACTTC. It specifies CASSDAGQGEETQYF.

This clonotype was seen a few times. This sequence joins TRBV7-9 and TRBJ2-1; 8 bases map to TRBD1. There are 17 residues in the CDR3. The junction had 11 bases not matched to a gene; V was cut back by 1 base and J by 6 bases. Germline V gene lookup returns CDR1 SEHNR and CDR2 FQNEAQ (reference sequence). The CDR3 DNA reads TGTGCCAGCAGCTTAGGGGACGGGACAGGTAGAGGCAATGAGCAGTTCTTC. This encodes CASSLGDGTGRGNEQFF.